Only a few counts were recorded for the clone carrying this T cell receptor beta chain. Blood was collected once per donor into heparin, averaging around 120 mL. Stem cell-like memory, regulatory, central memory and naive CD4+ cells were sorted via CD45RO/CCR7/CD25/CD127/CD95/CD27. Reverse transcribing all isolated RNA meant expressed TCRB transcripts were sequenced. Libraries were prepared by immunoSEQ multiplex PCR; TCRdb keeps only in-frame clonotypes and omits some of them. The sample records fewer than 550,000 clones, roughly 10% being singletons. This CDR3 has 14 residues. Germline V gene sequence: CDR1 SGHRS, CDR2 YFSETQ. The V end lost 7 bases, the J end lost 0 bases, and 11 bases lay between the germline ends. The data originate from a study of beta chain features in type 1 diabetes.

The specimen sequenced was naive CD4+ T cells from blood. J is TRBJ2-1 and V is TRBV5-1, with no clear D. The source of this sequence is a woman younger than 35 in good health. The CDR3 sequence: CASGYSSSYNEQFF. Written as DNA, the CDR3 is TGCGCCAGCGGATACTCCAGCTCCTACAATGAGCAGTTCTTC.